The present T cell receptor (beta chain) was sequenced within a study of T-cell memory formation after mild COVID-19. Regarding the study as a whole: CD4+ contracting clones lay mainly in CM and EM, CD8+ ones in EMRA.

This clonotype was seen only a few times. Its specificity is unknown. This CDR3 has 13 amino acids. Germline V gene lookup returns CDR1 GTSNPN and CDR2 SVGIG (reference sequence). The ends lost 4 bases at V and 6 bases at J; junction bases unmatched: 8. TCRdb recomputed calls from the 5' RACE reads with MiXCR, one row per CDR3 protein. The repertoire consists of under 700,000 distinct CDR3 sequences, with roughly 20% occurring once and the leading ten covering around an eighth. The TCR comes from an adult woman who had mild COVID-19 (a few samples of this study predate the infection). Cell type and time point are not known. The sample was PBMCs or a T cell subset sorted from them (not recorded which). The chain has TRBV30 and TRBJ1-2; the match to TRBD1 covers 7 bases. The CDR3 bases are TGTGCCTGGAACTTACAGGGGAAGGATGGCTACACCTTC. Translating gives CAWNLQGKDGYTF. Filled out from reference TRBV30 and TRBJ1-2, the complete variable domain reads SQTIHQWPATLVQPVGSPLSLECTVEGTSNPNLYWYRQAAGRGLQLLFYSVGIGQISSEVPQNLSASRPQDRQFILSSKKLLLSDSGFYLCAWNLQGKDGYTFGSGTRLTVV.